The text below deals with one TCR beta chain. Its specificity is unknown. At one boundary the junction diverges from the germline segment, which might be a read error. The germline V gene has CDR1 DFQATT and CDR2 SNEGSKA (reference sequence). CDR3 length: 13 amino acids. Together with a sample-barcoded 5' primer, a J-beta primer mix was included in a second PCR lasting roughly 6 to 12 cycles. Each CDR3 protein gets one entry after TCRdb re-called the 5' RACE reads with MiXCR. Of 250,000 to 300,000 distinct CDR3 sequences in the sample, around 30% were seen once. This record belongs to a study of blood T cells in healthy people across ages. Overall study results and limits: The study could not conclusively compare naive and antigen-experienced cells, given its unsorted PBMCs. In these data, TCR beta diversity tracked strongly with naive T cell percentage. Both higher diversity and more naive CD4+ cells marked long-lived donors when set against aged donors.

The J gene is TRBJ2-5, the V gene TRBV20-1; D remains unclear. Sequencing was carried out using blood. This TCR was sampled from a woman between 70 and 85 years old in good health. The chain's CDR3 is CSAHHPEKETQYF. The CDR3 DNA sequence: TGCAGTGCTCACCATCCAGAGAAAGAGACCCAATACTTC.